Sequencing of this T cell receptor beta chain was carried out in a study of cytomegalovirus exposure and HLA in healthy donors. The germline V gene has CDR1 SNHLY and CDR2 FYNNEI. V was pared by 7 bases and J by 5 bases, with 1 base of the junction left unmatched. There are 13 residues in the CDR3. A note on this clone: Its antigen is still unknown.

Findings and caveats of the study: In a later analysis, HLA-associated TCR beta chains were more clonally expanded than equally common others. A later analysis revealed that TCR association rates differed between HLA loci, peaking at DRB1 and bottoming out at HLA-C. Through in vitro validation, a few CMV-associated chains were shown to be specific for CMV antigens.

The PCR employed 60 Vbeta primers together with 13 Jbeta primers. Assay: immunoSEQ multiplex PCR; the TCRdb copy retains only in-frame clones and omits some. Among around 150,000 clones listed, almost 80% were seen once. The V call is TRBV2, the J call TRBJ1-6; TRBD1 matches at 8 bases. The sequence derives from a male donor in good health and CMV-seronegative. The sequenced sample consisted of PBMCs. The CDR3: CASKGQDNSPLHF. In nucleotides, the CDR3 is TGTGCCAGCAAGGGACAGGATAATTCACCCCTCCACTTT. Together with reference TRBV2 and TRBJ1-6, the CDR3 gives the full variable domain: EPEVTQTPSHQVTQMGQEVILRCVPISNHLYFYWYRQILGQKVEFLVSFYNNEISEKSEIFDDQFSVERPDGSNFTLKIRSTKLEDSAMYFCASKGQDNSPLHFGNGTRLTVT.